The T cell receptor beta chain described here comes from a study of patients with pleural tuberculosis. The germline CDR1 and CDR2 sequences are PRHDT and FYEKMQ (reference sequence). The CDR3 runs 16 residues. At least ten counts were recorded for this clonotype. The junction departs from the called germline gene at one end, perhaps through a read error. TCRdb recomputed calls from the reads with MiXCR, one row per CDR3 protein. The table has about 50,000 distinct CDR3 sequences, about 7.3% seen once; the top ten hold roughly 17%. This sequence originates from a human donor with pleural tuberculosis. The chain joins TRBV13 to TRBJ2-2; 10 nucleotides agree with TRBD2. The CDR3 loop is CASTLAGGIYTGELFF. CDR3 nucleotides: TGTGCCAGCACCTTAGCGGGGGGCATTTACACCGGGGAGCTGTTTTTT. Full variable domain (remainder filled in from reference TRBV13 and TRBJ2-2): AAGVIQSPRHLIKEKRETATLKCYPIPRHDTVYWYQQGPGQDPQFLISFYEKMQSDKGSIPDRFSAQQFSDYHSELNMSSLELGDSALYFCASTLAGGIYTGELFFGEGSRLTVL.